The rows below give T cell receptor beta chains drawn from one sample of a study of T cells in narcolepsy. TCRdb keeps only in-frame clones here, not all; method: immunoSEQ multiplex PCR. The sample yields approximately 31,000 clones, over 75% seen once. Material for sequencing was CD45RA- memory CD4+ T cells from PBMCs. The receptors stem from a human donor with narcolepsy. The CDR3 runs from the conserved cysteine through the conserved F or W. D genes are given only for firm matches. The listing skips clone size in some rows; elsewhere it reads once, few, many or a size class.

v_gene	d_gene	j_gene	abundance	CDR3nt	CDR3aa
TRBV11-1	-	TRBJ2-3	-	TGTGCCAGCAGCCCGGACACGACAGATACGCAGTATTTT	CASSPDTTDTQYF
TRBV5-1	TRBD2	TRBJ2-3	-	TGCGCCAGCAGCATGAAGACTAGCGGGAGGGCAGATACGCAGTATTTT	CASSMKTSGRADTQYF
TRBV9	TRBD1	TRBJ1-2	-	TGTGCCAGCAGCGTTGGACAGGGGGCGCAAAATGGCTACACCTTC	CASSVGQGAQNGYTF
TRBV27	TRBD2	TRBJ2-1	-	TGTGCCAGCAGACTCTCGAGCGGGAGGGCCAGCGAGCAGTTCTTC	CASRLSSGRASEQFF
TRBV10-1	-	TRBJ1-1	-	TGCGCCAGCAGCCGACAGGTAAACACTGAAGCTTTCTTT	CASSRQVNTEAFF
TRBV4-1	-	TRBJ1-1	-	TGCGCCAGCAGCCAAGGAGCAGGGGATCGTGGTGAAGCTTTCTTT	CASSQGAGDRGEAFF
TRBV6-1	-	TRBJ2-1	few	TGTGCCAGCAGTGGCTGGAGGGGTGGTGAGCAGTTCTTC	CASSGWRGGEQFF
TRBV6-5	-	TRBJ2-1	-	TGCGCCAGCAGGGGGCGGGGGACCGAAGGGCAGTTCTTC	CASRGRGTEGQFF
TRBV29-1	-	TRBJ2-1	-	TGCAGCGTATTAAGGGGCTCCTACAATGAGCAGTTCTTC	CSVLRGSYNEQFF
TRBV12-5	-	TRBJ1-2	-	TGTGCTAGTGGAGCCGGGGCTAACTATGGCTACACCTTC	CASGAGANYGYTF
TRBV5-3	-	TRBJ1-5	-	TGTGCCAGAAGCTTGGGGGGCGGGGCGAGGGCCGACCTTAGCAATCAGCCCCAGCATTTT	CARSLGGGARADLSNQPQHF
TRBV6-5	-	TRBJ2-3	-	TGTGCCAGCAGTTCGGGGGGCTCAGATACGCAGTATTTT	CASSSGGSDTQYF
TRBV5-8	-	TRBJ2-1	-	TGTGCCAGCAGCTTGTCTGGGTCAGTTTACAATGAGCAGTTCTTC	CASSLSGSVYNEQFF
TRBV2	TRBD2	TRBJ2-1	few	TGTGCCAGCAGTGAGGTACGACTAGCGGTTTACGATGAGCAGTTCTTC	CASSEVRLAVYDEQFF
TRBV7-2	TRBD2	TRBJ2-1	-	TGTGCCAGCAGCTTAGCTACTAGCGGGATTTATGGTGAGCAGTTCTTC	CASSLATSGIYGEQFF
TRBV7-6	-	TRBJ1-6	-	TGTGCCAGCAGCTTAACCACTGGGGGCTGGGTTGATAATTCACCCCTCCACTTT	CASSLTTGGWVDNSPLHF
TRBV15	TRBD1	TRBJ2-2	-	TGTGCCACCAGCAGCGGGACAGTGAACACCGGGGAGCTGTTTTTT	CATSSGTVNTGELFF
TRBV30	TRBD1	TRBJ1-2	-	TGTGCCTGGCGACAGGGTTATAACTATGGCTACACCTTC	CAWRQGYNYGYTF